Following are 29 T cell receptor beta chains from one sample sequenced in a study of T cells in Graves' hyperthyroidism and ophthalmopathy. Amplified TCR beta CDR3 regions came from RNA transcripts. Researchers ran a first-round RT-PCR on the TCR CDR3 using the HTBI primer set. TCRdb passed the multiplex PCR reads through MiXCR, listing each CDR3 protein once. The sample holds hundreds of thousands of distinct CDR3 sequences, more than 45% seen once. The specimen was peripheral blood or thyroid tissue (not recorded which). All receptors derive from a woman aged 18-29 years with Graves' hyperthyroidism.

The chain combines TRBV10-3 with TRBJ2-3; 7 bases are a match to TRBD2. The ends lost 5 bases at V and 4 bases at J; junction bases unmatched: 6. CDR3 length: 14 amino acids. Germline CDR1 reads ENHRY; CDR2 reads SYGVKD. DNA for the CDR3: TGTGCCATCAGTTCTGCGGGAGTTCCAGATACGCAGTATTTT. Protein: CAISSAGVPDTQYF.

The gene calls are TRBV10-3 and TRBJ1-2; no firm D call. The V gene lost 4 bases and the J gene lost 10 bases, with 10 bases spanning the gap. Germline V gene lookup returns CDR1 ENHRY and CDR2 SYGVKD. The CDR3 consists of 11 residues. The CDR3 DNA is TGTGCCATCAGTGTACACCGGGACTACACCTTC. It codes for CAISVHRDYTF.

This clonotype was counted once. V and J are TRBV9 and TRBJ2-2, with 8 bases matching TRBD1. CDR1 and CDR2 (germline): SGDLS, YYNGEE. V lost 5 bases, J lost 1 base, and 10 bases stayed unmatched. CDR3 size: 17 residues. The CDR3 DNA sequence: TGTGCCAGCAGTGCTCCCAGACAGGGGTTGAACACCGGGGAGCTGTTTTTT. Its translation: CASSAPRQGLNTGELFF.

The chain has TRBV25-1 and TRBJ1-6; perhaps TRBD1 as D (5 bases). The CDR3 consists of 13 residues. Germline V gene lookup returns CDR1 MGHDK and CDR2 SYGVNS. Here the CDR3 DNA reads TGTGCTAGAGGCGGCAGGGCACATTCACCCCTCCACTTT. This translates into CARGGRAHSPLHF.

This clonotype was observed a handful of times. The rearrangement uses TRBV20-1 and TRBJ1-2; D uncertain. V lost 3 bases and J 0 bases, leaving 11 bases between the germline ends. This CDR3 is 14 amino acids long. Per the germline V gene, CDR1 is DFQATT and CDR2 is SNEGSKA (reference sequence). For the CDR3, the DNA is TGCAGTGCTAGCCGGACGACATCTAACTATGGCTACACCTTC. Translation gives CSASRTTSNYGYTF.

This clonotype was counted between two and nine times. The CDR3 loop reads CASSPPLGGTTSDEQYF. CDR3 bases: TGTGCCAGCAGCCCCCCGCTAGGGGGGACTACGAGCGACGAGCAGTACTTC. The genes are TRBV7-2 and TRBJ2-7; TRBD2 might be the D (7 bases). Trimming removed 5 bases from V and 5 bases from J, with 25 bases in between. The CDR3 has 17 residues. The germline V gene has CDR1 SGHTA and CDR2 FQGNSA.

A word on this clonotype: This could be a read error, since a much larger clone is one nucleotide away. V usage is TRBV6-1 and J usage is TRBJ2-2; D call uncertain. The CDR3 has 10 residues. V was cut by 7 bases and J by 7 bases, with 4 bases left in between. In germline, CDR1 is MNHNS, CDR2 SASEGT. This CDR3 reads CASTGGELFF. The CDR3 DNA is TGTGCCAGCACAGGCGGGGAGCTGTTTTTT.

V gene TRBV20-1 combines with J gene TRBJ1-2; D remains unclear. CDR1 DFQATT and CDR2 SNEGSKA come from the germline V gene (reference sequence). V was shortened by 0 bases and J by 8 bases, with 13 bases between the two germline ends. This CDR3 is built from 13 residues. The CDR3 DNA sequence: TGCAGTGCTAGAGATCCGCTCTTTAGGGGCTACACCTTC. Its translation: CSARDPLFRGYTF.

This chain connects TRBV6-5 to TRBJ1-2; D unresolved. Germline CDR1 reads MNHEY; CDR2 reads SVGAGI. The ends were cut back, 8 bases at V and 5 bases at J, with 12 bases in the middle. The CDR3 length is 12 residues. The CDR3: CASQHPWYGYTF. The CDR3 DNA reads TGTGCCAGCCAACACCCTTGGTATGGCTACACCTTC.

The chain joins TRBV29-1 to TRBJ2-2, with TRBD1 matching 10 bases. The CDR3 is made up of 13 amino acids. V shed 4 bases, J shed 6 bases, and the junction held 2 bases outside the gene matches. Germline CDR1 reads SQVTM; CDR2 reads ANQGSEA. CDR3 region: CSVVGQGSGELFF. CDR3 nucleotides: TGCAGCGTTGTGGGACAGGGGTCCGGGGAGCTGTTTTTT.

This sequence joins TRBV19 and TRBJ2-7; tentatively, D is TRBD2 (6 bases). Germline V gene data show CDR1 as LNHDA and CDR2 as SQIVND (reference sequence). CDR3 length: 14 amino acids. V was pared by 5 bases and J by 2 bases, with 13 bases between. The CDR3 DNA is TGTGCCAGTAGTCGGGGGACTCCTCCCTACGAGCAGTACTTC. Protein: CASSRGTPPYEQYF.

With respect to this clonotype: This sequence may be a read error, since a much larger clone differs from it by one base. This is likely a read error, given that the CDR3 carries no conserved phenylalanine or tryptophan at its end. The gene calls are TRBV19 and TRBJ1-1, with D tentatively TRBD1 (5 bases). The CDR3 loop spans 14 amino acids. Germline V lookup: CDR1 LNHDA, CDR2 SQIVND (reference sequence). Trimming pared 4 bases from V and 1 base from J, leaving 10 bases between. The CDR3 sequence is CASSTGRPNTEAFL. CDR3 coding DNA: TGTGCCAGTAGTACGGGACGGCCGAACACTGAAGCTTTCCTT.

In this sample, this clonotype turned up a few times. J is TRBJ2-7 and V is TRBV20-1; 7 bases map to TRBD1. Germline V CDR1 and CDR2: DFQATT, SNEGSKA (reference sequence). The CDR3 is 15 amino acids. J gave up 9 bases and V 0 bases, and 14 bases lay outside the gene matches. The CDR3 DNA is TGCAGTGCTAGAGACTCCGGGACAGAGCCTACGAGGCAGTACTTC. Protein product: CSARDSGTEPTRQYF.

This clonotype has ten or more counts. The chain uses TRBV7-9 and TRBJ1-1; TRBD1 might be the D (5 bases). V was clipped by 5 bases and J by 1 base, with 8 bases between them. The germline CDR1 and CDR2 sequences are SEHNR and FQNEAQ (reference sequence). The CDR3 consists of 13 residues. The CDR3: CASSPRGNTEAFF. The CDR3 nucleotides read TGTGCCAGCAGCCCGAGGGGGAACACTGAAGCTTTCTTT. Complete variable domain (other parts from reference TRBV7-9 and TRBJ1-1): DTGVSQNPRHKITKRGQNVTFRCDPISEHNRLYWYRQTLGQGPEFLTYFQNEAQLEKSRLLSDRFSAERPKGSFSTLEIQRTEQGDSAMYLCASSPRGNTEAFFGQGTRLTVV.

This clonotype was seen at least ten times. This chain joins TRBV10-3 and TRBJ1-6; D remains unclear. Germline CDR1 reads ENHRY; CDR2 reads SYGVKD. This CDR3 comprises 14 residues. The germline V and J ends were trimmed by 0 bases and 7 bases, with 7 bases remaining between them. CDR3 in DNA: TGTGCCATCAGTGAGTCGGCCTCGAATTCACCCCTCCACTTT. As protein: CAISESASNSPLHF.

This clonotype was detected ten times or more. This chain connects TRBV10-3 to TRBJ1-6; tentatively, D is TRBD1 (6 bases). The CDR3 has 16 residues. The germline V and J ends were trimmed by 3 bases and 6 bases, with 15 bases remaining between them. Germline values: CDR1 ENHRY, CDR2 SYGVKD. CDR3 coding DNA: TGTGCCATCAGTGAACGGGGTTCAGGGGCTAATTCACCCCTCCACTTT. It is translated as CAISERGSGANSPLHF.

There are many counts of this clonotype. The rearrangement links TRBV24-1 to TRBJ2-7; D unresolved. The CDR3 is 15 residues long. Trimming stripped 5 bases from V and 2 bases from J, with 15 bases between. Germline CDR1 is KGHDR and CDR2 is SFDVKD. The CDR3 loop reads CATSGWAGSTYEQYF. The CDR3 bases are TGTGCCACCAGTGGTTGGGCAGGTTCGACCTACGAGCAGTACTTC.

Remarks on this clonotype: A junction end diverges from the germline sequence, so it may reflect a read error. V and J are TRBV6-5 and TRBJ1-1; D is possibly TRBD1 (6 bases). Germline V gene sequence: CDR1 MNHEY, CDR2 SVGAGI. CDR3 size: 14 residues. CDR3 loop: CAISYGTMTGKAFF. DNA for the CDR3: TGTGCCATCAGTTACGGGACGATGACAGGTAAAGCTTTCTTT.

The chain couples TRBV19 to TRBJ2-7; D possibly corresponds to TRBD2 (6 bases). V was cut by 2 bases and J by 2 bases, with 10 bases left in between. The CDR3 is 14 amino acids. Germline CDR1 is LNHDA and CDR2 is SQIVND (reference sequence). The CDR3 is CASSIKRVPYEQYF. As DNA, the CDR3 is TGTGCCAGTAGTATAAAGCGGGTTCCCTACGAGCAGTACTTC.

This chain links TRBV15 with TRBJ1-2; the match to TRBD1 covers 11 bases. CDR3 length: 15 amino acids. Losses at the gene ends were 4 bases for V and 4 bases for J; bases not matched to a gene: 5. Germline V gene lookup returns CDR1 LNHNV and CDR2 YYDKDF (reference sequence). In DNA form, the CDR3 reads TGTGCCACCAGCACCCGGGACAGGGGGGCCTATGGCTACACCTTC. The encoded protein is CATSTRDRGAYGYTF.

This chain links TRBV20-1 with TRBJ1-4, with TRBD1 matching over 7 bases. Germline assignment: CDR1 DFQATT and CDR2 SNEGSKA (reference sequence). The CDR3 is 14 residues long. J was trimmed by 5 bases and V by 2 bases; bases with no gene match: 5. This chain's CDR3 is CSARRQGRNEKLFF. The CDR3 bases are TGCAGTGCTAGACGACAGGGCAGGAATGAAAAACTGTTTTTT.

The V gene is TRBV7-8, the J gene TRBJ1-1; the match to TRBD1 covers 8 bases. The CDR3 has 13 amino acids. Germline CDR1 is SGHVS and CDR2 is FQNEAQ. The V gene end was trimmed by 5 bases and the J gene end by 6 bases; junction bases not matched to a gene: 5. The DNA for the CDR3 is TGTGCCAGCAGCCTCGACAGGGGCGCTGAAGCTTTCTTT. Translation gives CASSLDRGAEAFF.

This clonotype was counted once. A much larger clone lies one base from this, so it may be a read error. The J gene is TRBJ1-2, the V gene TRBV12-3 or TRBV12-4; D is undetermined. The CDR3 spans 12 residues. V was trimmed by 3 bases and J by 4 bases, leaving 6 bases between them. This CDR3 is CASSFKIYGYTF. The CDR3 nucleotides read TGTGCCAGCAGTTTCAAGATCTATGGCTACACCTTC.

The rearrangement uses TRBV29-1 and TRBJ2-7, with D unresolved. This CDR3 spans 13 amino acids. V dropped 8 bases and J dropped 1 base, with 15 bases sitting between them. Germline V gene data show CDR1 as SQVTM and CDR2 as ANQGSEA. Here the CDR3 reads CSRPTVVSYEQYF. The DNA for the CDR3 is TGCAGCAGGCCAACAGTGGTGTCCTACGAGCAGTACTTC.

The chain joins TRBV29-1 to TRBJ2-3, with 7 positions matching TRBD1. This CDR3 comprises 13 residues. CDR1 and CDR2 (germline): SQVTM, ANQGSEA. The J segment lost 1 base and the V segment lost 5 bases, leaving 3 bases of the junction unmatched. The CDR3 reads CSVRQGGTDTQYF. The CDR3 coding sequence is TGCAGCGTTCGACAGGGCGGCACAGATACGCAGTATTTT.

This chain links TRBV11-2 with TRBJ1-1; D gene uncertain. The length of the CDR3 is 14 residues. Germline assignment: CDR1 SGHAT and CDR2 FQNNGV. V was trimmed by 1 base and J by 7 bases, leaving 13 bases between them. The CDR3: CASSLGFRSIEAFF. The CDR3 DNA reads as TGTGCCAGCAGCTTAGGGTTCCGCAGCATTGAAGCTTTCTTT.

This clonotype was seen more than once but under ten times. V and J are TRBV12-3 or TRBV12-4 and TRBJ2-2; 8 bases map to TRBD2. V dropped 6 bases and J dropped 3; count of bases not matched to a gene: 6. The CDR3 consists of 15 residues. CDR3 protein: CASSVAGLDTGELFF. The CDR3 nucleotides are TGTGCCAGCAGCGTAGCGGGATTGGACACCGGGGAGCTGTTTTTT.

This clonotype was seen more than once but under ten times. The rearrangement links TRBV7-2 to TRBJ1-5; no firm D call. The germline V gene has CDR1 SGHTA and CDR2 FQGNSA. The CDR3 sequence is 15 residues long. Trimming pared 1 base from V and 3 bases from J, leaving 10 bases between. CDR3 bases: TGTGCCAGCAGCTTAGTTGGGAGGTACAATCAGCCCCAGCATTTT. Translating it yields CASSLVGRYNQPQHF.

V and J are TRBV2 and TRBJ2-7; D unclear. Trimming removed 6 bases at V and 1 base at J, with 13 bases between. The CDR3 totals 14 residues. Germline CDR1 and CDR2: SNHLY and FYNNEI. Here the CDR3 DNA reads TGTGCCAGCAGAGATATAGACCTTTCCTACGAGCAGTACTTC. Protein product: CASRDIDLSYEQYF.